One sample yielded the 19 T cell receptor beta chains listed below, sequenced in a study of T cells in narcolepsy. This table comes from immunoSEQ multiplex PCR, and its TCRdb copy is limited to in-frame clones, with some not included. The sample has tens of thousands of clones, around 85% seen once; the top ten hold approximately 0.71%. Sample: CD45RA- memory CD4+ T cells from PBMCs. The receptors here all came from a human donor with narcolepsy.

The chain links TRBV7-9 to TRBJ2-5, with 9 nucleotides matching TRBD1. V gave up 0 bases and J gave up 4 bases; unmatched junction bases: 6. The CDR3 has 16 residues. Germline CDR1 reads SEHNR; CDR2 reads FQNEAQ (reference sequence). DNA for the CDR3: TGTGCCAGCAGCTTAGCCGAGACAGGGGGAAGAGAGACCCAGTACTTC. Its protein is CASSLAETGGRETQYF.

This clone appeared a single time. The chain uses TRBV7-6 and TRBJ2-7; D is uncertain. V lost 1 base, J lost 2 bases, and 6 bases lay in between. The CDR3 contains 13 residues. Germline V CDR1 and CDR2: SGHVS, FNYEAQ. Written as DNA, the CDR3 is TGTGCCAGCAGCTTAGAACGGCCCTACGAGCAGTACTTC. Translation gives CASSLERPYEQYF.

This chain connects TRBV30 to TRBJ1-1, with a possible D match to TRBD1 (5 bases). The CDR3 sequence is 14 residues long. Trimming left V 3 bases short and J 1 base short, with 12 bases between. Germline V CDR1 and CDR2: GTSNPN, SVGIG (reference sequence). The CDR3 reads CAWRQQAWNTEAFF. CDR3 nucleotides: TGTGCCTGGAGACAACAGGCGTGGAACACTGAAGCTTTCTTT.

The J gene is TRBJ2-7, the V gene TRBV5-4; 11 bases are shared with TRBD2. This CDR3 has 15 residues. Per the germline V gene, CDR1 is SGHNT and CDR2 is YYREEE (reference sequence). The V gene end was trimmed by 0 bases and the J gene end by 6 bases; junction bases not matched to a gene: 5. CDR3 region: CASSLASGGIGEQYF. Written as DNA, the CDR3 is TGTGCCAGCAGCTTGGCTAGCGGGGGGATCGGCGAGCAGTACTTC.

The CDR3 is CASKDRDRNQPQHF. The DNA for the CDR3 is TGTGCCAGTAAGGACAGGGACCGCAATCAGCCCCAGCATTTT. V and J are TRBV19 and TRBJ1-5; the match to TRBD1 covers 8 bases. Germline V gene lookup returns CDR1 LNHDA and CDR2 SQIVND (reference sequence). V shed 7 bases and J 2 bases; nucleotides not matched to a gene: 4. The CDR3 is 14 amino acids.

The chain employs TRBV29-1 and TRBJ1-5; 7 bases map to TRBD1. CDR3 length: 13 amino acids. V trimming: 4 bases; J trimming: 2 bases; junction bases outside the gene matches: 2. Germline V CDR1 and CDR2: SQVTM, ANQGSEA. The CDR3 nucleotides read TGCAGCGTTGTTCAGGGGGGCAATCAGCCCCAGCATTTT. Translated: CSVVQGGNQPQHF.

This clone was recorded a few times. This rearrangement joins TRBV18 to TRBJ2-5; possibly TRBD2 for D (6 bases). Looked up from germline, CDR1 is KGHSH and CDR2 is LQKENI. V lost 5 bases and J 4 bases, leaving 23 bases between the germline ends. CDR3 size: 17 residues. For the CDR3, the DNA is TGTGCCAGCTCAGAACTGTCCGGGACGATCGGGAGAGAGACCCAGTACTTC. Translation: CASSELSGTIGRETQYF.

V and J are TRBV7-6 and TRBJ2-7; D tentatively reads TRBD1 or TRBD2 (7 bases each). The germline V and J ends were trimmed by 5 bases and 5 bases, with 19 bases remaining between them. The CDR3 extends over 15 amino acids. Germline V CDR1 and CDR2: SGHVS, FNYEAQ. The DNA for the CDR3 is TGTGCCAGCAGCCAGGGGGGGAGGCGGGCCAACGAGCAGTACTTC. This sequence encodes CASSQGGRRANEQYF.

This chain links TRBV28 with TRBJ1-6, with a tentative D call TRBD1 (6 bases). CDR1 is MDHEN, CDR2 SYDVKM, per germline. This CDR3 comprises 17 residues. Trimming pared 4 bases from V and 0 bases from J, leaving 13 bases between. The CDR3 spells CASSSSYRASYNSPLHF. Here the CDR3 DNA reads TGTGCCAGCAGTTCATCCTACAGGGCCTCCTATAATTCACCCCTCCACTTT.

The gene calls are TRBV9 and TRBJ2-2; a possible D gene is TRBD2 (7 bases). V was cut by 4 bases and J by 5 bases, with 18 bases left in between. From germline, CDR1 is SGDLS and CDR2 YYNGEE. This CDR3 has 16 amino acids. The DNA of the CDR3 is TGTGCCAGCAGCCTGGGGGGGGCTGGTGGGACCGGGGAGCTGTTTTTT. This translates into CASSLGGAGGTGELFF.

This clone occurred a few times. The chain couples TRBV11-1 to TRBJ2-7; D perhaps matches TRBD1 (6 bases). V was pared by 5 bases and J by 2 bases, with 16 bases between. There are 15 residues in the CDR3. Per germline, CDR1 SGHAT and CDR2 FQDESV (reference sequence). CDR3 sequence reads: CASSPRDKGPYEQYF. In DNA, the CDR3 is TGTGCCAGCAGCCCCCGGGACAAAGGTCCCTACGAGCAGTACTTC.

This chain joins TRBV6-5 and TRBJ2-3; tentatively, D is TRBD1 or TRBD2 (5 bases each). V was shortened by 3 bases and J by 3 bases, with 10 bases between the two germline ends. CDR1 and CDR2 from the germline V gene are MNHEY and SVGAGI. This CDR3 comprises 14 residues. The CDR3, as DNA: TGTGCCAGCAGTTATGTTGAGGGGACAGATACGCAGTATTTT. This gives the protein CASSYVEGTDTQYF.

This chain connects TRBV29-1 to TRBJ2-1, with D perhaps TRBD1 (6 bases). The CDR3 has 14 residues. Germline V gene data show CDR1 as SQVTM and CDR2 as ANQGSEA. Trimming pared 3 bases from V and 2 bases from J, leaving 11 bases between. In DNA, the CDR3 is TGCAGCGTTGACCAGGGGCCAACCTACAATGAGCAGTTCTTC. It codes for CSVDQGPTYNEQFF.

The chain couples TRBV6-1 to TRBJ1-5, with a tentative D call TRBD1 (6 bases). The CDR3 runs to 13 residues. Germline values: CDR1 MNHNS, CDR2 SASEGT. CDR3 coding DNA: TGTGCAGGGGGGGAAAGGCGCAATCAGCCCCAGCATTTT. The encoded protein is CAGGERRNQPQHF.

In this sample, this clone turned up a few times. This chain uses TRBV5-1 with TRBJ2-1; 7 nucleotides agree with TRBD2. The V segment lost 0 bases and the J segment 2 bases; nucleotides outside the gene matches: 2. The CDR3 is made up of 15 amino acids. CDR1 is SGHRS and CDR2 is YFSETQ in the germline V gene. The DNA for the CDR3 is TGCGCCAGCAGCTTGGGCGGGGGTACCTACAATGAGCAGTTCTTC. Translating it yields CASSLGGGTYNEQFF. Using reference TRBV5-1 and TRBJ2-1 for the parts outside the CDR3, the full variable domain is KAGVTQTPRYLIKTRGQQVTLSCSPISGHRSVSWYQQTPGQGLQFLFEYFSETQRNKGNFPGRFSGRQFSNSRSEMNVSTLELGDSALYLCASSLGGGTYNEQFFGPGTRLTVL.

In its sample, this clone was seen a few times. The chain joins TRBV19 to TRBJ1-1; D is unclear. V was clipped by 2 bases and J by 4 bases, with 8 bases between them. The germline V gene has CDR1 LNHDA and CDR2 SQIVND (reference sequence). This CDR3 comprises 13 residues. The CDR3: CASSIRSITEAFF. The DNA for the CDR3 is TGTGCCAGTAGTATACGATCTATCACTGAAGCTTTCTTT.

The chain recombines TRBV6-5 with TRBJ1-1, with TRBD1 as a possible D gene (5 bases). The CDR3 is 14 amino acids. The V gene's germline CDR1 is MNHEY and CDR2 SVGAGI. The germline V and J ends were trimmed by 2 bases and 6 bases, with 13 bases remaining between them. Here the CDR3 DNA reads TGTGCCAGCAGTTACCAAACTCGCAGGGCTGAAGCTTTCTTT. The encoded protein is CASSYQTRRAEAFF.

J is TRBJ2-1 and V is TRBV5-1; the D gene is possibly TRBD1 (6 bases). Germline V gene sequence: CDR1 SGHRS, CDR2 YFSETQ. This CDR3 comprises 14 residues. V lost 2 bases to trimming and J lost 4 bases, with 10 bases between them. DNA for the CDR3: TGCGCCAGCAGCTTTAGGCAGGGGTACAATGAGCAGTTCTTC. It specifies CASSFRQGYNEQFF.

This sequence joins TRBV7-6 and TRBJ2-1; 10 bases line up with TRBD1. This CDR3 contains 18 residues. Per the germline V gene, CDR1 is SGHVS and CDR2 is FNYEAQ. V lost 4 bases and J lost 2; bases outside the gene matches: 11. Written as DNA, the CDR3 is TGTGCCAGCAGCTCCGGGACAGGGGACCTCTTCCCCTACAATGAGCAGTTCTTC. Its translation is CASSSGTGDLFPYNEQFF.